The entry below describes one TCR beta chain. This sample was included in a study of immune cell composition in non-small cell lung cancer. Background on the study: Most cases were lung adenocarcinoma or squamous cell carcinoma.

Clones were read by immunoSEQ multiplex PCR, and TCRdb kept only the in-frame ones, dropping some. The table has about 2,000 clones, 72% seen once; the top ten hold about 8.8%. V was pared by 1 base and J by 5 bases, with 6 bases between. CDR1 and CDR2 (germline): SGHTA, FQGNSA. The CDR3 is 13 amino acids. The normal lung sample lay at least 3 cm, and maximally far, from the tumour. DNA was extracted from unsorted cell suspensions stored frozen. The sequenced sample consisted of non-adjacent lung tissue. J is TRBJ1-3 and V is TRBV7-2; no firm D call. This receptor was identified in a human donor with non-small cell lung cancer. The CDR3 DNA is TGTGCCAGCAGCTTAGATGCGCGAAACACCATATATTTT. Its protein is CASSLDARNTIYF.